What follows are 12 T cell receptor beta chains derived from one specimen sequenced in a study of blood T cell repertoires in COVID-19. Sequenced by immunoSEQ multiplex PCR; TCRdb stores in-frame clones only, minus some. The sample holds 200,000 to 300,000 clones, approximately 86% seen once. Sequencing input: peripheral blood. These receptors were collected from a woman in her 70s with active or convalescent COVID-19.

The J gene is TRBJ2-1, the V gene TRBV27; 9 bases match TRBD2. CDR3 length: 16 residues. V was pared by 5 bases and J by 5 bases, with 10 bases of the junction left unmatched. Germline V lookup: CDR1 MNHEY, CDR2 SMNVEV (reference sequence). This chain's CDR3 is CASSPRAGGGHNEQFF. The CDR3 DNA follows: TGTGCCAGCAGTCCTAGAGCGGGGGGCGGCCACAATGAGCAGTTCTTC.

This chain links TRBV6-5 with TRBJ1-1; D is unresolved. Germline V gene sequence: CDR1 MNHEY, CDR2 SVGAGI. The CDR3 totals 11 residues. V dropped 4 bases and J dropped 5 bases, with 5 bases sitting between them. The CDR3, as DNA: TGTGCCAGCAGTTCACTAACTGAAGCTTTCTTT. Encoded protein: CASSSLTEAFF.

This clone was seen more than once but under ten times. The chain has TRBV5-6 and TRBJ1-3; 8 nucleotides agree with TRBD1. The CDR3 has 18 amino acids. Germline loops: CDR1 SGHDT, CDR2 YYEEEE. Trimming took 4 bases from V and 0 from J; bases not matched to a gene: 12. The CDR3 region has the DNA TGTGCCAGCAGCGCCGGGACAGGAGTATTGGTCTCTGGAAACACCATATATTTT. Translated: CASSAGTGVLVSGNTIYF.

This clone was recorded only once. This sequence joins TRBV6-5 and TRBJ2-7; no firm D call. Germline V gives CDR1 MNHEY, CDR2 SVGAGI. V gave up 5 bases and J gave up 7 bases, with 9 bases separating them. The CDR3 is 11 residues long. The CDR3 protein is CASSLPLEQYF. CDR3 sequence (DNA): TGTGCCAGCAGTCTCCCACTGGAGCAGTACTTC.

This clone was observed a few times. This rearrangement joins TRBV19 to TRBJ1-1, with D perhaps matching TRBD1 (6 bases). V was clipped by 5 bases and J by 5 bases, with 18 bases between them. CDR3 length: 15 residues. The germline V gene has CDR1 LNHDA and CDR2 SQIVND (reference sequence). The CDR3 DNA sequence: TGTGCCAGTAGTGCCGATCCAGGGGCATATACTGAAGCTTTCTTT. This encodes CASSADPGAYTEAFF.

The chain is built from TRBV20-1 and TRBJ1-4; D gene uncertain. Germline V CDR1 and CDR2: DFQATT, SNEGSKA (reference sequence). The V end lost 6 bases, the J end lost 7 bases, and 9 bases lay between the germline ends. This CDR3 spans 11 amino acids. The CDR3 loop reads CSAPTGEKLFF. The CDR3 coding sequence is TGCAGTGCCCCTACGGGTGAAAAACTGTTTTTT.

The chain joins TRBV5-1 to TRBJ2-7; TRBD1 matches 7 bases. In germline, CDR1 is SGHRS, CDR2 YFSETQ. Unmatched junction bases numbered 5, after V lost 4 bases and J lost 4 bases. CDR3 length equals 13 residues. This chain's CDR3 is CASSLRQGYEQYF. CDR3 sequence (DNA): TGCGCCAGCAGCCTAAGACAGGGTTACGAGCAGTACTTC.

DNA for the CDR3: TGTGCCAGCATGCCCGGGGCTAACAGGGATGGCTACACCTTC. Translating gives CASMPGANRDGYTF. This sequence joins TRBV7-2 and TRBJ1-2, with D maybe TRBD1 (6 bases). V shed 7 bases and J shed 6 bases, with 18 bases lying between them. This CDR3 is 14 amino acids long. Germline CDR1 and CDR2: SGHTA and FQGNSA.

V is TRBV7-9 and J is TRBJ2-7, with a weak D call TRBD1 (6 bases). Germline loops: CDR1 SEHNR, CDR2 FQNEAQ (reference sequence). Between the trimmed V and J ends, which lost 5 bases and 3 bases, there was a span of 8 bases. The CDR3 is made up of 12 amino acids. The CDR3 loop reads CASSAGDYEQYF. In DNA form, the CDR3 reads TGTGCCAGCAGCGCAGGGGACTACGAGCAGTACTTC.

V gene TRBV10-3 combines with J gene TRBJ1-4, with unresolved D. The V and J ends lost 2 bases and 6 bases respectively, with 16 bases between them. This CDR3 is 16 amino acids long. Germline V gene sequence: CDR1 ENHRY, CDR2 SYGVKD. The CDR3 is CAISEGRYTDHEKLFF. The DNA for the CDR3 is TGTGCCATCAGTGAGGGCCGGTACACAGACCATGAAAAACTGTTTTTT.

CDR3 region: CSGQGQAYGYTF. In DNA form, the CDR3 reads TGCAGCGGACAAGGACAAGCCTATGGCTACACCTTC. The rearrangement links TRBV29-1 to TRBJ1-2, with D perhaps matching TRBD1 (5 bases). The CDR3 consists of 12 residues. V gave up 7 bases and J gave up 4 bases, with 13 bases separating them. CDR1 is SQVTM, CDR2 ANQGSEA, per germline.

This clone occurred once. The V and J genes are TRBV18 and TRBJ1-2, with D unresolved. CDR1 is KGHSH, CDR2 LQKENI, per germline. This CDR3 is 15 amino acids long. With 4 bases removed from V and 6 bases from J, the gap between germline ends came to 18 bases. CDR3 DNA: TGTGCCAGCTCACGCCTCGGGCTTGCCGGGAATGGCTACACCTTC. Amino acid sequence: CASSRLGLAGNGYTF.